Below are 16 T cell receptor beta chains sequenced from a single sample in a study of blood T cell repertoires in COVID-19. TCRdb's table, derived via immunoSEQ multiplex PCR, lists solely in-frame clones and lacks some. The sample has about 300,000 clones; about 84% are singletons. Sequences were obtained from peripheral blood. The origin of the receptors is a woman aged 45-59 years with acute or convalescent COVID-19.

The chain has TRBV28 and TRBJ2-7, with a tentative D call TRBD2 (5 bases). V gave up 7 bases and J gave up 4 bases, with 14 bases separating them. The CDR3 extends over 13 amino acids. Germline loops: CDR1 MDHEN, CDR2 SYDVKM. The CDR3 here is CASIGVRDYEQYF. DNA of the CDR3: TGTGCCAGCATAGGAGTACGGGATTACGAGCAGTACTTC.

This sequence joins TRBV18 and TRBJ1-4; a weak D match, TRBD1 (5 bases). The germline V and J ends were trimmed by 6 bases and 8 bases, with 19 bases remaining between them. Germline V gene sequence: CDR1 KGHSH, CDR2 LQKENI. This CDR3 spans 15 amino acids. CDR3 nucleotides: TGTGCCAGCTCCCTAAGCCGGGGGTTGGAAGAAAAACTGTTTTTT. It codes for CASSLSRGLEEKLFF.

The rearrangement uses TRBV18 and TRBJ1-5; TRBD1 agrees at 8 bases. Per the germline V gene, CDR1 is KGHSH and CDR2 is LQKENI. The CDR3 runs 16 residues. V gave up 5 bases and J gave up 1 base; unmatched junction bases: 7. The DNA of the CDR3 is TGTGCCAGCTCAATGCAGGGGGCCTGGAGCAATCAGCCCCAGCATTTT. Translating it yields CASSMQGAWSNQPQHF.

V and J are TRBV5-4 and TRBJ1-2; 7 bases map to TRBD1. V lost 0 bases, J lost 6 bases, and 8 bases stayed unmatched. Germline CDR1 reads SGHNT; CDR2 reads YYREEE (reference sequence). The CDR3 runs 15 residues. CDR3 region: CASSLEGARRDGYTF. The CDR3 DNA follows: TGTGCCAGCAGCTTGGAGGGGGCCCGAAGGGATGGCTACACCTTC. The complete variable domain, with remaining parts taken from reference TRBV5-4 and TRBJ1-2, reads ETGVTQSPTHLIKTRGQQVTLRCSSQSGHNTVSWYQQALGQGPQFIFQYYREEENGRGNFPPRFSGLQFPNYSSELNVNALELDDSALYLCASSLEGARRDGYTFGSGTRLTVV.

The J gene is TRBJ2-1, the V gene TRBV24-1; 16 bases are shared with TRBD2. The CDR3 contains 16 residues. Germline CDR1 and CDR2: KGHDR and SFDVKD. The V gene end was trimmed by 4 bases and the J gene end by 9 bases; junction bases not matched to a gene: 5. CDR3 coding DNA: TGTGCCACCAGTGAGTCCGGGACTAGCGGGAGGGGTGAGCAGTTCTTC. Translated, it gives CATSESGTSGRGEQFF.

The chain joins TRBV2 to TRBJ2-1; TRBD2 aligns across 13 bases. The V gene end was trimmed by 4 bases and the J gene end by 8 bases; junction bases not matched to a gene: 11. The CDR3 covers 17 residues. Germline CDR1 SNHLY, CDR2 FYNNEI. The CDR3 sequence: CASSGPWTSGSIYEQFF. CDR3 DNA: TGTGCCAGCAGTGGCCCCTGGACTAGCGGGAGTATCTATGAGCAGTTCTTC.

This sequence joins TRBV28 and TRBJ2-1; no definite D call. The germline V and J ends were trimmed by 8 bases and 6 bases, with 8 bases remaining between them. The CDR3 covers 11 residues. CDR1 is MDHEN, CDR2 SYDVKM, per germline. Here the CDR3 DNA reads TGTGCCAGCGGCAGAATCAATGAGCAGTTCTTC. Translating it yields CASGRINEQFF.

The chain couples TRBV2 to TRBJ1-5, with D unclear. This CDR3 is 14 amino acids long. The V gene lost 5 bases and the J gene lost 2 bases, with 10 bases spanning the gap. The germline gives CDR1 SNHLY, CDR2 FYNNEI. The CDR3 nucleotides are TGTGCCAGCAGTTTCGGTCGCGGCAATCAGCCCCAGCATTTT. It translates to CASSFGRGNQPQHF.

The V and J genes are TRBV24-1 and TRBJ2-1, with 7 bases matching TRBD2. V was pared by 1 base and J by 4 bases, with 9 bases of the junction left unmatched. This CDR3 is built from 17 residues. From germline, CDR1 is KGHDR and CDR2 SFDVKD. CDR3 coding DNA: TGTGCCACCAGTGATTTCGGTAGCGGGCGGGCATACAATGAGCAGTTCTTC. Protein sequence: CATSDFGSGRAYNEQFF.

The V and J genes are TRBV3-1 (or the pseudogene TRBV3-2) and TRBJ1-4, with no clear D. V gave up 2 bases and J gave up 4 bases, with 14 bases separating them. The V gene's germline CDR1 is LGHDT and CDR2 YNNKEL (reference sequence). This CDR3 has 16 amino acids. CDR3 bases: TGTGCCAGCAGCCAAATAATCCGTACTGTTAATGAAAAACTGTTTTTT. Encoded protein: CASSQIIRTVNEKLFF.

For the CDR3, the DNA is TGTGCCACCAGTGACCCCGGACGGGGTAGCAATCAGCCCCAGCATTTT. It is translated as CATSDPGRGSNQPQHF. This chain joins TRBV24-1 and TRBJ1-5; D unclear. V was clipped by 4 bases and J by 0 bases, with 12 bases between them. The length of the CDR3 is 16 residues. The germline V gene has CDR1 KGHDR and CDR2 SFDVKD.

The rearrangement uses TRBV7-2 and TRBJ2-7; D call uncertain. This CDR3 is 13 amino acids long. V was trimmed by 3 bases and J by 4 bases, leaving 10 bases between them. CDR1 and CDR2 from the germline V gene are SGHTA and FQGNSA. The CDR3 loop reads CASSFPREYEQYF. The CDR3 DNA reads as TGTGCCAGCAGCTTCCCTCGAGAGTACGAGCAGTACTTC.

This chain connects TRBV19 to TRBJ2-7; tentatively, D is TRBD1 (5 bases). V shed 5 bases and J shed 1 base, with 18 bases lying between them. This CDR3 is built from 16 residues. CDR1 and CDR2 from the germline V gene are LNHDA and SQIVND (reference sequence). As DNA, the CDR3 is TGTGCCAGTAGTCCCTCTAAGGGGCTCGGGTCCTACGAGCAGTACTTC. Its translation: CASSPSKGLGSYEQYF.

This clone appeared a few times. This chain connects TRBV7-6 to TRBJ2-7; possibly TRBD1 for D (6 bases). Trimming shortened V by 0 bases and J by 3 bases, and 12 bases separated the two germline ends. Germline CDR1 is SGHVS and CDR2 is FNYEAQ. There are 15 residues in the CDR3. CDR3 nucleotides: TGTGCCAGCAGCTTAGCGCTTCCAGGGGACTACGAGCAGTACTTC. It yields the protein CASSLALPGDYEQYF.

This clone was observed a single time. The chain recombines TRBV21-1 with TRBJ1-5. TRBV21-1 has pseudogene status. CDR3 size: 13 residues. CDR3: CASSKSSNQPQHF. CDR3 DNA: TGTGCCAGCAGCAAATCTTCCAATCAGCCCCAGCATTTT.

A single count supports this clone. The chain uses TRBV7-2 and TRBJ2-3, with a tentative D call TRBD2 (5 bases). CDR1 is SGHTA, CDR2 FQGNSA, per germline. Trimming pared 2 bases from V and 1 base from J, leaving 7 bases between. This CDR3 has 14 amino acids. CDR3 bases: TGTGCCAGCAGCTTATTCGGGGGCACAGATACGCAGTATTTT. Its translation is CASSLFGGTDTQYF.